This T cell receptor (beta chain) was sequenced during a study of shared clonotypes between healthy human individuals. Investigators spread the genomic DNA of each subset evenly over several immunoSEQ plates. The method was immunoSEQ multiplex PCR; TCRdb's version includes in-frame clones alone and lacks a portion of them. The table records approximately 980,000 clones, around 80% of them present only once. V dropped 4 bases and J dropped 0 bases, with 11 bases sitting between them. This CDR3 comprises 15 residues. Per germline, CDR1 SGHRS and CDR2 YFSETQ. CD4+ cell separation produced CD45RA+ naive and CD45RA-negative memory subsets.

This TCR derives from a man between 18 and 29 years old in good health. Sequencing was done on a sample of memory CD4+ T cells sorted from blood. Subset here: CD45RA-negative fraction. V gene TRBV5-1 combines with J gene TRBJ1-5, with a possible D match to TRBD1 (5 bases). The CDR3 is CASSPGSYSNQPQHF. The CDR3 DNA reads as TGCGCCAGCAGCCCAGGGTCATATAGCAATCAGCCCCAGCATTTT.